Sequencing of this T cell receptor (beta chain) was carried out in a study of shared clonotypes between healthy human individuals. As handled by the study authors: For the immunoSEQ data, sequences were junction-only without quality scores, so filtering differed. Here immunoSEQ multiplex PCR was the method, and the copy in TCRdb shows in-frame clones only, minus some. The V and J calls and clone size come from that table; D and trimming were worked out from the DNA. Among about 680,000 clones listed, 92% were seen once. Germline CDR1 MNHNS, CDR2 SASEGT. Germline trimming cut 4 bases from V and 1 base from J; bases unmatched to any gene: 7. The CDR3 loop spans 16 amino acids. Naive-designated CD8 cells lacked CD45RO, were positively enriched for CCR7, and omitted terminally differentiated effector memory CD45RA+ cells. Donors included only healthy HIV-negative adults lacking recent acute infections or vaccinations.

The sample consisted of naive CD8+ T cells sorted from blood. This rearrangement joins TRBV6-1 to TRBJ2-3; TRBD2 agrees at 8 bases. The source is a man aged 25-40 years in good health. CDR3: CASSGDPAGGTDTQYF. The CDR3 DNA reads TGTGCCAGCAGTGGGGACCCAGCGGGAGGCACAGATACGCAGTATTTT.